This T cell receptor beta chain is drawn from a study of blood T cell repertoires in COVID-19. About the research overall: Sources were T cells, B-cell-depleted T cells, or PBMCs; the material itself was cDNA or gDNA.

The authors' processing: From reference gene primer amplification, estimates of nucleated cell counts were derived. Clones were sequenced by immunoSEQ multiplex PCR, and TCRdb holds only the in-frame ones, with some missing. The V and J calls and clone size were taken over from that table, and D and trimming were inferred from the DNA. This repertoire shows about 460,000 clones, roughly nine tenths found once; its top ten account for more than 7.5%. The sample holds one count of this clone. Ages ranged from about 18 to 89 years, with residence in 24 US areas. Cohorts were determined from participant-reported clinical history. The CDR3 length is 11 residues. Trimming left V 7 bases short and J 5 bases short, with 8 bases between. Germline lookup yields CDR1 SNHLY and CDR2 FYNNEI.

The rearrangement joins TRBV2 to TRBJ1-1; D is undetermined. The receptor comes from a woman aged 60 to 75 who had recovered from COVID-19. Sequencing was done on a sample of PBMCs or T cells enriched from blood (not recorded which). CDR3 nucleotides: TGTGCCAGCAAGAGAGGGACTGAAGCTTTCTTT. This encodes CASKRGTEAFF.